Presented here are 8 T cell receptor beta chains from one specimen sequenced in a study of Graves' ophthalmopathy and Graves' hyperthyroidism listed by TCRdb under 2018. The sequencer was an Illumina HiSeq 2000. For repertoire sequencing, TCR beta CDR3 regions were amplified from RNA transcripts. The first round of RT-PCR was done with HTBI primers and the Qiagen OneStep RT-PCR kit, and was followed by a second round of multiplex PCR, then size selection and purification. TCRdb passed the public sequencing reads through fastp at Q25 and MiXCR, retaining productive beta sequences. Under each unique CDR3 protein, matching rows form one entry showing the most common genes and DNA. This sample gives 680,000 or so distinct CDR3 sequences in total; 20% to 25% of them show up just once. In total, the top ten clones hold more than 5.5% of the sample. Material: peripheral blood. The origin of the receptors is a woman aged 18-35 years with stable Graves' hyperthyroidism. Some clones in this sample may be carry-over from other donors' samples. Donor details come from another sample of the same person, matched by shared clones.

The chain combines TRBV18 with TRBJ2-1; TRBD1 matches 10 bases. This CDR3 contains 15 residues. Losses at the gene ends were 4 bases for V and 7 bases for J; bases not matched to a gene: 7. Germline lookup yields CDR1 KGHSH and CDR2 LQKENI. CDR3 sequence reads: CASSQRDRGGNEQFF. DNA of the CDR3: TGTGCCAGCTCACAGAGGGACAGGGGAGGAAATGAGCAGTTCTTC.

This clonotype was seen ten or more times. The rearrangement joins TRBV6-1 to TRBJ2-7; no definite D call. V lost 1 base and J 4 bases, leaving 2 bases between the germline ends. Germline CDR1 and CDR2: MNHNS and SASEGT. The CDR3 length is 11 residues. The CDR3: CASSEGYEQYF. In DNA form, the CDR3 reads TGTGCCAGCAGTGAAGGGTACGAGCAGTACTTC.

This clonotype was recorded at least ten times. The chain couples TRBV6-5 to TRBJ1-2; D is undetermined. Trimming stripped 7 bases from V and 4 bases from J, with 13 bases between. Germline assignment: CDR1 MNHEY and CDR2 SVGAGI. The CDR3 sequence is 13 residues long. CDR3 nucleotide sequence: TGTGCCAGCATGGGAGCACTCCTCTATGGCTACACCTTC. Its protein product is CASMGALLYGYTF.

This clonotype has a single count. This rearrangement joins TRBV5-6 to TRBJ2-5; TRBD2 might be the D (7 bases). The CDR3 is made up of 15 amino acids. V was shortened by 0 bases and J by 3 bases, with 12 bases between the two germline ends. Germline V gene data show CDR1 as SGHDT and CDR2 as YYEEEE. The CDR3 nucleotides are TGTGCCAGCAGCTTGGTGGGAGGGGGAGAAGAGACCCAGTACTTC. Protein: CASSLVGGGEETQYF.

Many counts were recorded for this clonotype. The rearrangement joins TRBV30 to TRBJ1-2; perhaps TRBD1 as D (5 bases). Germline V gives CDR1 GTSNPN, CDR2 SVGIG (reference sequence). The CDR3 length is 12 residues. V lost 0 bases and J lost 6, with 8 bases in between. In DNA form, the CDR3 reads TGTGCCTGGAGTGTACGGGGGGATGGCTACACCTTC. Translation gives CAWSVRGDGYTF.

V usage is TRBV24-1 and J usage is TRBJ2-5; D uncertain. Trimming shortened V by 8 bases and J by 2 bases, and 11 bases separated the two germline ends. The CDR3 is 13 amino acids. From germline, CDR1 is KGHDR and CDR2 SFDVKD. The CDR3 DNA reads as TGTGCCACCAACGGAGTGGGGCAAGAGACCCAGTACTTC. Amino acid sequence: CATNGVGQETQYF.

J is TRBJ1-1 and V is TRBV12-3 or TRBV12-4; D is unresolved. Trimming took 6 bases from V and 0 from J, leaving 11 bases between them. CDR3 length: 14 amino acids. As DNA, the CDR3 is TGTGCCAGCAGCCGTAGGGTCGTGAACACTGAAGCTTTCTTT. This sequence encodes CASSRRVVNTEAFF.

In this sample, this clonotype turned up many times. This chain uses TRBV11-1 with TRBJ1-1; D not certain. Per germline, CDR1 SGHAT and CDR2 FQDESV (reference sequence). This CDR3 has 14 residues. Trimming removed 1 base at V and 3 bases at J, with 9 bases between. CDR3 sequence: CASSLERRDTEAFF. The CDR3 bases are TGTGCCAGCAGCTTAGAAAGGAGGGACACTGAAGCTTTCTTT.